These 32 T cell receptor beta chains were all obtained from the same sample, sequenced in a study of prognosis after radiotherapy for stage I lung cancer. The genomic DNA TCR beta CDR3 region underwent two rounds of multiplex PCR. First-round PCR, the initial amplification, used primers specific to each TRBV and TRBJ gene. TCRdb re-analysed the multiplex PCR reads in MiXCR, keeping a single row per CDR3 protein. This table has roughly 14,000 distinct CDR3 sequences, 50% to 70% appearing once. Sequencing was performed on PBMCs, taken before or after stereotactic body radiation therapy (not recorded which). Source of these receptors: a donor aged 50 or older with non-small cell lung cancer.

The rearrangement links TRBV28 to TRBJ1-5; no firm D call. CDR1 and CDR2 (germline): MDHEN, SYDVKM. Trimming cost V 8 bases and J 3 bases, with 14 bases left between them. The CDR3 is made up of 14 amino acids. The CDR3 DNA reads TGTGCCAGCCTTCAGGCATGCCACAATCAGCCCCAGCATTTT. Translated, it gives CASLQACHNQPQHF.

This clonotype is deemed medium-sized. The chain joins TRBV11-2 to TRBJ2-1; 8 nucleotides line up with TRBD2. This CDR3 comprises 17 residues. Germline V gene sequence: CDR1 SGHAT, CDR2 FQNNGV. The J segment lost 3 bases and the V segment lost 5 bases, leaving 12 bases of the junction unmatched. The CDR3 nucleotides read TGTGCCAGCAGCCCCCGAGGGGGGCGGGAGGTCTACAATGAGCAGTTCTTC. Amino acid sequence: CASSPRGGREVYNEQFF.

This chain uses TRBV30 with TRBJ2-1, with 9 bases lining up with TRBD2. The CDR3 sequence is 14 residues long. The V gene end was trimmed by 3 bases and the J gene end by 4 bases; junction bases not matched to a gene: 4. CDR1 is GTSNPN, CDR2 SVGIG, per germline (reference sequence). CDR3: CAWRRAGGYNEQFF. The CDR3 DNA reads TGTGCCTGGAGGAGGGCGGGAGGGTACAATGAGCAGTTCTTC.

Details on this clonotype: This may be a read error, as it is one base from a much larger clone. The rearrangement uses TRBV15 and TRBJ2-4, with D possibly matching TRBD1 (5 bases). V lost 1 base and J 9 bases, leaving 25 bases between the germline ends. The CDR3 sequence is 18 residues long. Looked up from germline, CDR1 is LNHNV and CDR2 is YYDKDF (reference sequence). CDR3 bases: TGTGCCACCAGCAGAGTGGGGCAAGGGTGCCTCCAAAAACGCATTCAGTACTTC. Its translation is CATSRVGQGCLQKRIQYF.

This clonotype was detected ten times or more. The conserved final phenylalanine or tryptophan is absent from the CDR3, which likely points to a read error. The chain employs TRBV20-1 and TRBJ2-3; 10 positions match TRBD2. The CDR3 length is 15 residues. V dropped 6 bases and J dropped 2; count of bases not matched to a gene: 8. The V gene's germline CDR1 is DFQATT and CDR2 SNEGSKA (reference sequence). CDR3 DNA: TGCAGTGCCGCCAAAACTAGCGGGACCACAGATACGCAGTATGTT. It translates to CSAAKTSGTTDTQYV.

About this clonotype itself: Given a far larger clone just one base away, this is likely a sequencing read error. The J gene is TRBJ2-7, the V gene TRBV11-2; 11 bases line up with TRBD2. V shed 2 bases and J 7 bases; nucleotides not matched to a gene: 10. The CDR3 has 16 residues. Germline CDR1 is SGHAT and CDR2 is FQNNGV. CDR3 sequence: CASSLLSGRADNEQYF. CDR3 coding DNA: TGTGCCAGCAGCTTACTTAGCGGGAGGGCCGATAATGAGCAGTACTTC.

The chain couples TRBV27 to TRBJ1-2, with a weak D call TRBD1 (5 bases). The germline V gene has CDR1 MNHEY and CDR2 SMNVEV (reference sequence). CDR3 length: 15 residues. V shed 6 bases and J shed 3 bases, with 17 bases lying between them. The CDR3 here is CASSLDRTRDYGYTF. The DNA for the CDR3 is TGTGCCAGCAGCCTTGACAGAACTCGGGACTATGGCTACACCTTC.

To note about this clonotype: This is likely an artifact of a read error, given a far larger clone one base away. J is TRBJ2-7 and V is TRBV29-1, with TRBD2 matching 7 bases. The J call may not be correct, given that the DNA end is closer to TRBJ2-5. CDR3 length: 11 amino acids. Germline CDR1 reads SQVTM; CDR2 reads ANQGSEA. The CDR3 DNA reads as TGCAGCGTCCAGCGGGGAGAGACCCAGTACTTC. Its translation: CSVQRGETQYF.

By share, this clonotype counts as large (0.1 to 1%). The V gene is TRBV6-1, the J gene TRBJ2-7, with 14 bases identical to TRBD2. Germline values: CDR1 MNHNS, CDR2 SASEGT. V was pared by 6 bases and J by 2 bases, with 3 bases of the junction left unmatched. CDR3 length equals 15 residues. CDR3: CASSRGLAGAYEQYF. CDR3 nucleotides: TGTGCCAGCAGCAGGGGACTAGCGGGAGCCTACGAGCAGTACTTC.

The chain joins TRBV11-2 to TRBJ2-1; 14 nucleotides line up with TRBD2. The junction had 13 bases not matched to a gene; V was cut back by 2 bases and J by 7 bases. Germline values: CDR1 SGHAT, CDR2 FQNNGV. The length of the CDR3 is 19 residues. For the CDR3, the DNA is TGTGCCAGCAGCTTATTTCCGGGACTAGCGGGAGACATTGAGAATGAGCAGTTCTTC. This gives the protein CASSLFPGLAGDIENEQFF.

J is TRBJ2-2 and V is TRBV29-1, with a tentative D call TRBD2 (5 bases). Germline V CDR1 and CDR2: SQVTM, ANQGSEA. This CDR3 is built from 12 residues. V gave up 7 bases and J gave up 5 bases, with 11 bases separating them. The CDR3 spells CSAAWRTGELFF. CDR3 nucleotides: TGCAGCGCCGCCTGGAGGACCGGGGAGCTGTTTTTT.

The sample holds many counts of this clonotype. The CDR3 nucleotides read TGTGCCAGCAGTTTTTCTAGCGGGAGTGGTTACGAGCAGTACTTC. Translation: CASSFSSGSGYEQYF. This chain uses TRBV28 with TRBJ2-7; 10 positions agree with TRBD2. The CDR3 totals 15 residues. Germline lookup yields CDR1 MDHEN and CDR2 SYDVKM. Losses at the gene ends were 3 bases for V and 4 bases for J; bases not matched to a gene: 6. Together with reference TRBV28 and TRBJ2-7, the CDR3 gives the full variable domain: DVKVTQSSRYLVKRTGEKVFLECVQDMDHENMFWYRQDPGLGLRLIYFSYDVKMKEKGDIPEGYSVSREKKERFSLILESASTNQTSMYLCASSFSSGSGYEQYFGPGTRLTVT.

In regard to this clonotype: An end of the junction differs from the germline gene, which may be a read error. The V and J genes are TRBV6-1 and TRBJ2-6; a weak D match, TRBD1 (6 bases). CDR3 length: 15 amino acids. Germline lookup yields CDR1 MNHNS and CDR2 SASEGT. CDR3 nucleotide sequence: TGTGCCAGCACTCAGGGGTTTGATGGGGACAACGTCCTGACTTTC. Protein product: CASTQGFDGDNVLTF.

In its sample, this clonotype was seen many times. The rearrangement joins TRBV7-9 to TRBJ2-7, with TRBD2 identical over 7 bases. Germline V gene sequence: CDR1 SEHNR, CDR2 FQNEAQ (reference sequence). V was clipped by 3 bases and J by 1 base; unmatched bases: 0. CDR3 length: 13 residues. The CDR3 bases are TGTGCCAGCAGCTTCGGGGGGTCCTACGAGCAGTACTTC. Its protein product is CASSFGGSYEQYF.

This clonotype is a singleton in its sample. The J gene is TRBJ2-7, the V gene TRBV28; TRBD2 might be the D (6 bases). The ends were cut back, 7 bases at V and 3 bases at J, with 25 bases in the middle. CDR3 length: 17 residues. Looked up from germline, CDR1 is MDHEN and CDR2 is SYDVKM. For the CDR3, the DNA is TGTGCCAGCATTGGGCGCACTAGCTCTAACAACCTCTACGAGCAGTACTTC. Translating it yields CASIGRTSSNNLYEQYF.

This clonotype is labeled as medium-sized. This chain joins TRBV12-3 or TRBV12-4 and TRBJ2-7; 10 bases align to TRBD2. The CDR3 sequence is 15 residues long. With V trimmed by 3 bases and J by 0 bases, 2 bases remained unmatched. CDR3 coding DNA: TGTGCCAGCAGTTTTGGACTAGCGGTCTCCTACGAGCAGTACTTC. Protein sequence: CASSFGLAVSYEQYF.

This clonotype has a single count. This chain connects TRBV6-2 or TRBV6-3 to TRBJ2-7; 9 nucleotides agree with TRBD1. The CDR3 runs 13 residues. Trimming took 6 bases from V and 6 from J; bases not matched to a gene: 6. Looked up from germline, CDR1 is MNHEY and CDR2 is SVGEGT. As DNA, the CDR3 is TGTGCCAGCAGGTCCCGGGACAGGGCCGAGCAGTACTTC. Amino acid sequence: CASRSRDRAEQYF.

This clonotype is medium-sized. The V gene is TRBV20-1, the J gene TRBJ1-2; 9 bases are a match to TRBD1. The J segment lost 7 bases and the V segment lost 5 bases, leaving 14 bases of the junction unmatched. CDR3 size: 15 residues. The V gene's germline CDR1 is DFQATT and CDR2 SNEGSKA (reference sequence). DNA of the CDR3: TGCAGTGCTGAGGTCCCCGGGACAGGGACTTCTGGCTACACCTTC. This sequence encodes CSAEVPGTGTSGYTF.

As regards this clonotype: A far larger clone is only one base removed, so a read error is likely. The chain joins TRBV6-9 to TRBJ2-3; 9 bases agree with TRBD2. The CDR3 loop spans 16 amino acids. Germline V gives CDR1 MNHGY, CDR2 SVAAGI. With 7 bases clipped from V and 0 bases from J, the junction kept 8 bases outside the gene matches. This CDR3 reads CASKWAGGPSTDTQYF. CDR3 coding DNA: TGTGCCAGCAAGTGGGCGGGAGGGCCTAGCACAGATACGCAGTATTTT.

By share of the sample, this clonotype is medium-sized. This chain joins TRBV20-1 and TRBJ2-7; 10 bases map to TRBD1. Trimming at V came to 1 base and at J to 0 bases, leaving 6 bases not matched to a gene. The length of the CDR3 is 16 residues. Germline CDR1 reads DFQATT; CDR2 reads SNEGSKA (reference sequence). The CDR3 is CSARGPRTGGSYEQYF. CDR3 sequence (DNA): TGCAGTGCTAGAGGACCCAGGACAGGGGGCTCCTACGAGCAGTACTTC.

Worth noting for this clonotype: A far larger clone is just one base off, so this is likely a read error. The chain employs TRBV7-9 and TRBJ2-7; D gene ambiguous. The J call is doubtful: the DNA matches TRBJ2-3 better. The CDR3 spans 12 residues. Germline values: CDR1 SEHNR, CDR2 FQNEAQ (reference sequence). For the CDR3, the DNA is TGTGCCAGCAGCGCATTTGCCGATACGCAGTATTTT. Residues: CASSAFADTQYF.

CDR3 coding DNA: TGTGCCACGCGGATTGGCACTGGAAACACAGATACGCAGTATTTT. Encoded protein: CATRIGTGNTDTQYF. The chain couples TRBV6-1 to TRBJ2-3; D gene unclear. Germline values: CDR1 MNHNS, CDR2 SASEGT. The CDR3 is 15 amino acids. V shed 10 bases and J shed 2 bases, with 19 bases lying between them.

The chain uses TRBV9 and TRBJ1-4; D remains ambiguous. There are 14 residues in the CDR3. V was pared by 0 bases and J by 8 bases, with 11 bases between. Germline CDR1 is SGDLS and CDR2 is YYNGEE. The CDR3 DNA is TGTGCCAGCAGCGTAGCCGACCAGTGGGAAAAACTGTTTTTT. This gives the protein CASSVADQWEKLFF.

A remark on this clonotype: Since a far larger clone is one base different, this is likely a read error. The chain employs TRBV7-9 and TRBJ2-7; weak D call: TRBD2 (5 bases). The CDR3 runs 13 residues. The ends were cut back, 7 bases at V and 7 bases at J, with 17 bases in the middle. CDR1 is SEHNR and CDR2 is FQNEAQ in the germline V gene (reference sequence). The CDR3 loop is CASTPQCTGEQYF. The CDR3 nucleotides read TGTGCCAGCACGCCACAGTGTACGGGGGAGCAGTACTTC.

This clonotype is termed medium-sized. The CDR3 nucleotides are TGTGCCAGCAGTTCAACAGACTACGAGCAGTACTTC. Translating gives CASSSTDYEQYF. V is TRBV28 and J is TRBJ2-7; D is undetermined. This CDR3 spans 12 amino acids. Trimming cost V 4 bases and J 3 bases, with 7 bases left between them. Germline V lookup: CDR1 MDHEN, CDR2 SYDVKM.

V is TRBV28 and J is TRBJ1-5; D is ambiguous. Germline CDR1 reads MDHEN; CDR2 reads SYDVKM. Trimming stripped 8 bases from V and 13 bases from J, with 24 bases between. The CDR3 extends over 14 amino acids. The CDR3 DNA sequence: TGTGCCAGCCTTCAGGCAGGCCGCAATCATCCTCAGCATTTT. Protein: CASLQAGRNHPQHF.

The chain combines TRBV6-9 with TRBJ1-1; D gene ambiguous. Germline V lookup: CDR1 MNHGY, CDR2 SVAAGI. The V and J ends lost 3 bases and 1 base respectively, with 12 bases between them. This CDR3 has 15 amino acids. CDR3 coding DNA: TGTGCCAGCAGTTACGGATACAACTCGAACACTGAAGCTTTCTTT. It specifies CASSYGYNSNTEAFF.

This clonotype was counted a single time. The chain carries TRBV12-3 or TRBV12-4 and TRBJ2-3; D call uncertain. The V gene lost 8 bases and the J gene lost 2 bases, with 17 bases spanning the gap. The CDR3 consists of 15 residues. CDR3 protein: CASGSLVGDTDTQYF. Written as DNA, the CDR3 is TGTGCCAGCGGTTCGCTGGTGGGCGACACAGATACGCAGTATTTT.

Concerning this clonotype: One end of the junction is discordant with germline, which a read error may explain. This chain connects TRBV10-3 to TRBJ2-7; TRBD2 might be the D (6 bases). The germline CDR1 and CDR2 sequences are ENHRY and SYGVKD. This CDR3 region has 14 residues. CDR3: CAISESTSRDDQYF. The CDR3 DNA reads TGTGCCATCAGTGAGTCTACTAGCAGGGACGATCAGTACTTC.

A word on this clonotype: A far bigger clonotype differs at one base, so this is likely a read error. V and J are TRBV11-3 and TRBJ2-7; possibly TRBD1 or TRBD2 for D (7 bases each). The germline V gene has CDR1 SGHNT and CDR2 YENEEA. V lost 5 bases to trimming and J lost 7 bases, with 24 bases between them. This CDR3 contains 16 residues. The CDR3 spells CASSLEDREGVNEQYF. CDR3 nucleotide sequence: TGTGCCAGCAGCCTCGAAGACAGGGAGGGGGTCAATGAGCAGTACTTC.

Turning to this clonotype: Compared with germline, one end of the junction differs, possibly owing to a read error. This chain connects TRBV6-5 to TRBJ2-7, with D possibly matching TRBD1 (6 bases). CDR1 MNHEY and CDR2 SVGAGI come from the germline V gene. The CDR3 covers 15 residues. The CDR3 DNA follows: TGTGCCAGCAGTTACTCGACAGGCCCGTCCTACGAGCATTACTTC. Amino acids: CASSYSTGPSYEHYF.

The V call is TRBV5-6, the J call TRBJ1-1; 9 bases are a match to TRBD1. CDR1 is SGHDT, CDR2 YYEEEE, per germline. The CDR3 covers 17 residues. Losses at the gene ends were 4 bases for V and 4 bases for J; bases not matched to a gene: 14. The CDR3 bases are TGTGCCAGCAGCCTCAGAGTGACAGGGGGTCGGGGCACTGAAGCTTTCTTT. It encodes CASSLRVTGGRGTEAFF. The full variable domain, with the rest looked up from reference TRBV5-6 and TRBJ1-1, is DAGVTQSPTHLIKTRGQQVTLRCSPKSGHDTVSWYQQALGQGPQFIFQYYEEEERQRGNFPDRFSGHQFPNYSSELNVNALLLGDSALYLCASSLRVTGGRGTEAFFGQGTRLTVV.